Presented here are 20 T cell receptor beta chains from one specimen sequenced in a study of a mutant IDH1 vaccine in newly diagnosed glioma. Generated by immunoSEQ multiplex PCR, the TCRdb table keeps only in-frame clones and is missing some. The table shows 25,000 to 40,000 clones, with over 65% occurring only once. Time point indicated: week 35, safety follow-up. Vaccinated patients received 300 ug of mutant IDH1 20-mer peptide per dose, with topical imiquimod. Their specific antigens are unknown. Sequences were derived from PBMCs, sampled from a glioma patient whose treatment included an IDH1 peptide vaccine. Source of these receptors: a woman aged 40 to 55 with glioma.

The rearrangement uses TRBV5-8 and TRBJ2-7; TRBD1 matches 8 bases. The CDR3 contains 13 residues. Trimming took 5 bases from V and 6 from J; bases not matched to a gene: 7. Germline V lookup: CDR1 SGHTS, CDR2 YDEGEE. The DNA for the CDR3 is TGTGCCAGCAGAACGACAGGGGCGGGCGAGCAGTACTTC. Amino acid sequence: CASRTTGAGEQYF.

In this sample, this clone turned up once. The chain joins TRBV2 to TRBJ1-4, with D possibly TRBD1 on 6 matching bases. This CDR3 contains 15 residues. The ends were cut back, 6 bases at V and 5 bases at J, with 16 bases in the middle. CDR1 and CDR2 (germline): SNHLY, FYNNEI. The CDR3 here is CASSLPLGANEKLFF. The CDR3 region has the DNA TGTGCCAGCAGCCTACCCCTGGGGGCAAATGAAAAACTGTTTTTT. The full variable domain, its missing parts supplied by reference TRBV2 and TRBJ1-4, is EPEVTQTPSHQVTQMGQEVILRCVPISNHLYFYWYRQILGQKVEFLVSFYNNEISEKSEIFDDQFSVERPDGSNFTLKIRSTKLEDSAMYFCASSLPLGANEKLFFGSGTQLSVL.

In this sample, this clone turned up once. This sequence joins TRBV6-1 and TRBJ2-3; D is perhaps TRBD1 or TRBD2 (6 bases each). CDR1 and CDR2 from the germline V gene are MNHNS and SASEGT. The CDR3 covers 16 residues. V was trimmed by 2 bases and J by 2 bases, leaving 14 bases between them. CDR3 in DNA: TGTGCCAGCAGTGAATATCGGAGGGGGTACACAGATACGCAGTATTTT. This codes for CASSEYRRGYTDTQYF.

This clone has a handful of counts. This chain links TRBV30 with TRBJ1-6; possible D gene TRBD1, 5 bases. Trimming shortened V by 0 bases and J by 9 bases, and 15 bases separated the two germline ends. CDR3 size: 15 residues. From germline, CDR1 is GTSNPN and CDR2 SVGIG (reference sequence). As DNA, the CDR3 is TGTGCCTGGAGTGTATATCAGGGAGGAATTTCACCCCTCCACTTT. This encodes CAWSVYQGGISPLHF. Looking up the rest from reference TRBV30 and TRBJ1-6 gives the full variable domain: SQTIHQWPATLVQPVGSPLSLECTVEGTSNPNLYWYRQAAGRGLQLLFYSVGIGQISSEVPQNLSASRPQDRQFILSSKKLLLSDSGFYLCAWSVYQGGISPLHFGNGTRLTVT.

This rearrangement joins TRBV6-6 to TRBJ1-3; D is unresolved. Deletions cut 2 bases from V and 0 bases from J, with 11 bases between. In germline, CDR1 is MNHNY, CDR2 SVGAGI (reference sequence). The CDR3 consists of 16 residues. As DNA, the CDR3 is TGTGCCAGCAGTTACGATCCGGTCCGCTCTGGAAACACCATATATTTT. Its translation: CASSYDPVRSGNTIYF.

The chain combines TRBV5-4 with TRBJ1-1, with 8 bases that match TRBD1. This CDR3 region has 15 residues. From germline, CDR1 is SGHNT and CDR2 YYREEE (reference sequence). Unmatched junction bases numbered 5, after V lost 4 bases and J lost 0 bases. The chain's CDR3 is CASSPRTGLNTEAFF. CDR3 DNA sequence: TGTGCCAGCAGCCCCCGGACAGGGTTGAACACTGAAGCTTTCTTT.

The chain employs TRBV19 and TRBJ2-7; TRBD1 aligns across 8 bases. The trim removed 0 bases at V and 5 bases at J, leaving 9 bases unmatched. The CDR3 totals 16 residues. Germline loops: CDR1 LNHDA, CDR2 SQIVND (reference sequence). CDR3 sequence reads: CASSIDRGTGVDEQYF. CDR3 bases: TGTGCCAGTAGTATAGATCGCGGGACAGGAGTCGACGAGCAGTACTTC.

V usage is TRBV7-2 and J usage is TRBJ2-7; 7 bases match TRBD1. With 1 base clipped from V and 1 base from J, the junction kept 7 bases outside the gene matches. Germline values: CDR1 SGHTA, CDR2 FQGNSA. The CDR3 sequence is 16 residues long. CDR3 in DNA: TGTGCCAGCAGCTTAGGGCCGGGACAGCCGTCCTACGAGCAGTACTTC. Its protein product is CASSLGPGQPSYEQYF.

The chain couples TRBV9 to TRBJ2-1; the D gene is possibly TRBD1 (5 bases). The V end was cut by 0 bases, the J end by 0 bases, with 7 bases between. CDR1 is SGDLS and CDR2 is YYNGEE in the germline V gene. The CDR3 length is 15 residues. DNA for the CDR3: TGTGCCAGCAGCGTAGAAGACAGCTCCTACAATGAGCAGTTCTTC. Translating it yields CASSVEDSSYNEQFF.

V usage is TRBV6-7 and J usage is TRBJ1-4; 7 bases line up with TRBD1. TRBV6-7 is an ORF, and what it does is uncertain. CDR3 length: 13 amino acids. J gave up 6 bases and V 7 bases, and 5 bases lay outside the gene matches. The DNA of the CDR3 is TGTGCCAGCACTGGGGACAGATATGAAAAACTGTTTTTT. This codes for CASTGDRYEKLFF.

This chain uses TRBV6-6 with TRBJ2-3; 11 positions match TRBD1. V shed 2 bases and J 5 bases; nucleotides not matched to a gene: 3. Germline CDR1 reads MNHNY; CDR2 reads SVGAGI (reference sequence). The CDR3 consists of 15 residues. The CDR3 nucleotides read TGTGCCAGCAGTTACCTGGGACAGGGGGAAGATACGCAGTATTTT. Amino acids: CASSYLGQGEDTQYF.

V gene TRBV25-1 combines with J gene TRBJ2-2; D remains ambiguous. Trimming cost V 3 bases and J 1 base, with 9 bases left between them. This CDR3 spans 15 amino acids. Germline V gene lookup returns CDR1 MGHDK and CDR2 SYGVNS. This CDR3 reads CASSDSRRNTGELFF. The DNA of the CDR3 is TGTGCCAGCAGTGACTCCAGGAGGAACACCGGGGAGCTGTTTTTT.

The chain is built from TRBV30 and TRBJ1-2, with D possibly matching TRBD1 (5 bases). Trimming took off 2 bases at V and 4 bases at J, with 17 bases between the two ends. The CDR3 has 15 residues. Germline values: CDR1 GTSNPN, CDR2 SVGIG (reference sequence). Here the CDR3 DNA reads TGTGCCTGGAGTCGGGGAGACAGAAAAACCTATGGCTACACCTTC. It codes for CAWSRGDRKTYGYTF.

As DNA, the CDR3 is TGTGCCAGCTCACTAGAGACAGGGGGCCCTGAAGCTTTCTTT. Amino acids: CASSLETGGPEAFF. This chain links TRBV18 with TRBJ1-1; 10 nucleotides line up with TRBD1. The CDR3 is 14 amino acids. The germline gives CDR1 KGHSH, CDR2 LQKENI. V was pared by 4 bases and J by 6 bases, with 5 bases of the junction left unmatched.

The chain combines TRBV5-6 with TRBJ1-3; a weak D match, TRBD1 (5 bases). CDR1 SGHDT and CDR2 YYEEEE come from the germline V gene. V dropped 4 bases and J dropped 2 bases, with 13 bases sitting between them. CDR3 length equals 15 residues. The CDR3 loop is CASSPAGPAGNTIYF. CDR3 in DNA: TGTGCCAGCAGCCCCGCAGGGCCGGCTGGAAACACCATATATTTT. The full variable domain, its missing parts supplied by reference TRBV5-6 and TRBJ1-3, is DAGVTQSPTHLIKTRGQQVTLRCSPKSGHDTVSWYQQALGQGPQFIFQYYEEEERQRGNFPDRFSGHQFPNYSSELNVNALLLGDSALYLCASSPAGPAGNTIYFGEGSWLTVV.

The V call is TRBV29-1, the J call TRBJ1-2; D call uncertain. The CDR3 has 14 residues. Trimming removed 4 bases from V and 1 base from J, with 13 bases in between. Germline V gives CDR1 SQVTM, CDR2 ANQGSEA. CDR3 sequence reads: CSVASPRFNYGYTF. In DNA, the CDR3 is TGCAGCGTTGCGAGTCCGAGATTTAACTATGGCTACACCTTC.

J is TRBJ2-3 and V is TRBV6-4; D may be TRBD2 (6 bases). This CDR3 region has 15 residues. V dropped 3 bases and J dropped 3 bases, with 13 bases sitting between them. Germline CDR1 is MRHNA and CDR2 is SNTAGT. The CDR3 sequence is CASSDGTSLTDTQYF. The CDR3 coding sequence is TGTGCCAGCAGTGATGGAACTAGCCTTACAGATACGCAGTATTTT.

The genes are TRBV13 and TRBJ2-1; 8 bases line up with TRBD2. This CDR3 has 15 residues. Trimming cost V 3 bases and J 4 bases; bases outside gene matches: 5. Germline V gene sequence: CDR1 PRHDT, CDR2 FYEKMQ (reference sequence). CDR3 region: CASSFVASGYNEQFF. The CDR3 coding sequence is TGTGCCAGCAGCTTTGTCGCTAGCGGGTACAATGAGCAGTTCTTC.

The chain is built from TRBV6-5 and TRBJ2-7; unclear D gene. Trimming took off 10 bases at V and 2 bases at J, with 12 bases between the two ends. The CDR3 is made up of 12 amino acids. In germline, CDR1 is MNHEY, CDR2 SVGAGI. CDR3 coding DNA: TGTGCCACCCTAAGGCCGCCCTACGAGCAGTACTTC. It is translated as CATLRPPYEQYF.

This clone was detected once. The genes are TRBV12-5 and TRBJ1-6; 9 bases agree with TRBD1. The CDR3 length is 18 residues. The J segment lost 10 bases and the V segment lost 0 bases, leaving 13 bases of the junction unmatched. Germline assignment: CDR1 LGHNT and CDR2 FRNRAP. The CDR3 region is CASGLVRTGGPSRSPLHF. CDR3 nucleotide sequence: TGTGCTAGTGGTTTGGTACGAACAGGGGGCCCTTCACGGTCACCCCTCCACTTT.